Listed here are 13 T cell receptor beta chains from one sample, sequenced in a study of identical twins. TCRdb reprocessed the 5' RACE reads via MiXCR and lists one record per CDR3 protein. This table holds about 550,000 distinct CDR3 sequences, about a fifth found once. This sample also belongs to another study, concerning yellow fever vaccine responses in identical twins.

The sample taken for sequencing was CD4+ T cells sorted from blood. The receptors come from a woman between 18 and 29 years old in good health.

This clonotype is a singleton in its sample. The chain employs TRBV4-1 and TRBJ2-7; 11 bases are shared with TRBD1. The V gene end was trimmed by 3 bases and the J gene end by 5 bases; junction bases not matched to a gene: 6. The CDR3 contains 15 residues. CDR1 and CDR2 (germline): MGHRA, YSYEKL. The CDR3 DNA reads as TGCGCCAGCAGCCATCCGGGACAGGGGGTCCACGAGCAGTACTTC. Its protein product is CASSHPGQGVHEQYF.

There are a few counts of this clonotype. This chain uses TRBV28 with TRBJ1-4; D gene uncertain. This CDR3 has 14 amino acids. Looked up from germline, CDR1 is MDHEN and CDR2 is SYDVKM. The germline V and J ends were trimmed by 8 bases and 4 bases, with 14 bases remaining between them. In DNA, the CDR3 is TGTGCCAGCCGGTTAGGCGGGTTTAATGAAAAACTGTTTTTT. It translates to CASRLGGFNEKLFF.

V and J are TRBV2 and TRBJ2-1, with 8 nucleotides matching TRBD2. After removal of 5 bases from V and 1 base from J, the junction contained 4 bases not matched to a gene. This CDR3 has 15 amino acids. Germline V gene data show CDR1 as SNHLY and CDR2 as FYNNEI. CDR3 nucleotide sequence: TGTGCCAGCAGTCGGGAGGGGGAATCCTACAATGAGCAGTTCTTC. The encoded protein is CASSREGESYNEQFF.

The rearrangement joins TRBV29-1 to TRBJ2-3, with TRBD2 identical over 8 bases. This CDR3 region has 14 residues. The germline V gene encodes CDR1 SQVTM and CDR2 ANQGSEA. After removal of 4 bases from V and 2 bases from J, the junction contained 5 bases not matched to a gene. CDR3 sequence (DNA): TGCAGCGTTGGGGGTAGCGGGAACACAGATACGCAGTATTTT. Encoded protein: CSVGGSGNTDTQYF.

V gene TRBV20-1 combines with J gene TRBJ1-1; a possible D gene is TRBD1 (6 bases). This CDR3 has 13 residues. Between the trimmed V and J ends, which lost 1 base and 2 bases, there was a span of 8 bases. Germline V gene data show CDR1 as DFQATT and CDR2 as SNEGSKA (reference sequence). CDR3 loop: CSARADRNTEAFF. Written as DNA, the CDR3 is TGCAGTGCTAGAGCGGACAGAAACACTGAAGCTTTCTTT.

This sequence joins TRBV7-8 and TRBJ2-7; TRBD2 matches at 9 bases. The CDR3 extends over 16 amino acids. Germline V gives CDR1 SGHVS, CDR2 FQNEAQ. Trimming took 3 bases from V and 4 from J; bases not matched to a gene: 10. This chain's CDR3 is CASSLSRLAGLYEQYF. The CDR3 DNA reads TGTGCCAGCAGCTTGTCGAGGCTAGCGGGATTGTACGAGCAGTACTTC.

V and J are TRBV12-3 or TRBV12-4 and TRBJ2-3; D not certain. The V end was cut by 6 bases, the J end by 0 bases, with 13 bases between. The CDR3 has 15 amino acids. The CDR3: CASRARSTSTDTQYF. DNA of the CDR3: TGTGCCAGCAGAGCTAGGTCAACTAGCACAGATACGCAGTATTTT.

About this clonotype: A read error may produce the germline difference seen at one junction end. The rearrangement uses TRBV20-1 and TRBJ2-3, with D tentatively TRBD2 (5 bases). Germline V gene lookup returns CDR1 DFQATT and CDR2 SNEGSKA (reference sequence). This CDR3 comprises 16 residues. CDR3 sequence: CCARGGWLFSTDTQYF. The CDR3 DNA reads TGCTGTGCTAGAGGCGGGTGGCTATTCAGCACAGATACGCAGTATTTT.

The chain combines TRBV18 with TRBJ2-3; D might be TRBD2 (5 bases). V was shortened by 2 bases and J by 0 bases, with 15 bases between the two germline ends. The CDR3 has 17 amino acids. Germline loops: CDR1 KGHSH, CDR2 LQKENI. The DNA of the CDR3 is TGTGCCAGCTCACCAAATAACCTAGCTTCTAGCACAGATACGCAGTATTTT. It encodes CASSPNNLASSTDTQYF.

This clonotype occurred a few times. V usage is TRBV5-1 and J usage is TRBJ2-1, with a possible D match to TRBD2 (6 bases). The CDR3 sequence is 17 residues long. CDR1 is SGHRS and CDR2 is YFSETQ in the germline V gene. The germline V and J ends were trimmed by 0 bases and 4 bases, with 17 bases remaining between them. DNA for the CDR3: TGCGCCAGCAGCTTGGAATCTCGGACTAATGGTTACAATGAGCAGTTCTTC. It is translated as CASSLESRTNGYNEQFF.

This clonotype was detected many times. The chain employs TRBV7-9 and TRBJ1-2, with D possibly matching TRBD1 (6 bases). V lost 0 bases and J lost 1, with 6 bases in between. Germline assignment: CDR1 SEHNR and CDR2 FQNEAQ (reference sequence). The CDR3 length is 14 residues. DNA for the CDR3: TGTGCCAGCAGCTTAGCACAGGGTAACTATGGCTACACCTTC. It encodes CASSLAQGNYGYTF. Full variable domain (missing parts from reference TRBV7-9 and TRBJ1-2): DTGVSQNPRHKITKRGQNVTFRCDPISEHNRLYWYRQTLGQGPEFLTYFQNEAQLEKSRLLSDRFSAERPKGSFSTLEIQRTEQGDSAMYLCASSLAQGNYGYTFGSGTRLTVV.

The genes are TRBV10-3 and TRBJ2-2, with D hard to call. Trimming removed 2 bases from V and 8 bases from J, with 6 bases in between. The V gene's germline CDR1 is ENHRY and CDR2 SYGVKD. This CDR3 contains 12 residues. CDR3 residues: CAISEPRGELFF. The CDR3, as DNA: TGTGCCATCAGTGAGCCGCGGGGGGAGCTGTTTTTT.

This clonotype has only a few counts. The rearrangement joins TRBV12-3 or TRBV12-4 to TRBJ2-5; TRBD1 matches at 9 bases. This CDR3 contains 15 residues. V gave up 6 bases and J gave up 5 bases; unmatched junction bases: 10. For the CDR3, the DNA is TGTGCCAGCAGCAACGGACAGGGGAGACGGGAGACCCAGTACTTC. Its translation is CASSNGQGRRETQYF.